This T cell receptor beta chain appears in the sequencing data of a study of blood T cell repertoires in COVID-19. Study as a whole: COVID-19 samples collected from the United States, Italy and Spain covered acute and convalescent phases. PBMCs, B-cell-depleted T cells, or T cells were the source of the cDNA or gDNA that made up the material.

Source study methods: For nucleated cells, counts were estimated from reference gene primer amplification. The data were produced by immunoSEQ multiplex PCR, yet TCRdb's version contains in-frame clones alone and is incomplete. V, J and clone size were drawn from that table, and D and trimming were deduced from the DNA. The sample records approximately 34,000 clones, 81% being singletons. The length of the CDR3 is 16 residues. CDR1 is LNHDA, CDR2 SQIVND, per germline (reference sequence). Trimming shortened V by 3 bases and J by 0 bases, and 15 bases separated the two germline ends. Seattle patient enrollment occurred during active infection, with longitudinal follow-up thereafter.

This receptor was identified in a man in his 70s with COVID-19, enrolled during active disease. The rearrangement links TRBV19 to TRBJ2-7; maybe TRBD1 (6 bases). The specimen was peripheral blood. Here the CDR3 reads CASSIVLGQSSYEQYF. CDR3 DNA sequence: TGTGCCAGTAGTATTGTTCTAGGACAGAGCTCCTACGAGCAGTACTTC.